The 7 T cell receptor beta chains listed next were all sequenced from one sample in a study of T cell responses to AZD1222 COVID-19 vaccine (dated by TCRdb to the early 2020s). The time point label corresponds to: about 28 days (+/-7) after the second vaccine dose. To prepare the library, the immunoSEQ multiplex PCR assay was applied. Imported from immuneACCESS, the table was reduced by TCRdb to in-frame sequences with V and J called. These copies leave out some clones; in studies compared against another copy, an unresolved V gene accounts for under half, and the cause of the remainder is not known. For this sample there are over 150,000 clones; roughly 88% appear just once. In total, the top ten clones hold 4.3% of the sample. The material sequenced was peripheral blood, taken 28 days after the second AZD1222 dose. These TCRs come from an adult who received the AZD1222 COVID-19 vaccine.

This chain joins TRBV18 and TRBJ1-1; D is undetermined. Trimming removed 3 bases from V and 1 base from J, with 12 bases in between. Germline lookup yields CDR1 KGHSH and CDR2 LQKENI. The CDR3 is 15 residues long. In DNA form, the CDR3 reads TGTGCCAGCTCACCCTCCGTAGAGCCGAACACTGAAGCTTTCTTT. Protein sequence: CASSPSVEPNTEAFF.

The sample holds one count of this clone. The rearrangement links TRBV9 to TRBJ1-2, with TRBD1 as a possible D gene (6 bases). Trimming removed 2 bases at V and 8 bases at J, with 19 bases between. This CDR3 has 15 amino acids. From germline, CDR1 is SGDLS and CDR2 YYNGEE. The CDR3 loop reads CASSVQGQPVRGYTF. CDR3 in DNA: TGTGCCAGCAGCGTTCAGGGGCAGCCGGTAAGGGGCTACACCTTC.

This clone was found once. This rearrangement joins TRBV6-4 to TRBJ1-2; D gene ambiguous. The germline gives CDR1 MRHNA, CDR2 SNTAGT. The CDR3 extends over 12 amino acids. The ends were cut back, 3 bases at V and 6 bases at J, with 8 bases in the middle. The CDR3 here is CASSDRADGYTF. CDR3 bases: TGTGCCAGCAGTGATAGGGCTGATGGCTACACCTTC.

CDR3 DNA: TGTGCCAGTAGGGAACCGGGGACTAACTACGAGCAGTACTTC. Its protein is CASREPGTNYEQYF. This rearrangement joins TRBV19 to TRBJ2-7; 7 bases align to TRBD2. Trimming at V came to 6 bases and at J to 3 bases, leaving 8 bases not matched to a gene. The germline V gene has CDR1 LNHDA and CDR2 SQIVND (reference sequence). This CDR3 comprises 14 residues.

J is TRBJ1-2 and V is TRBV30; D gene ambiguous. This CDR3 is built from 13 residues. V was pared by 0 bases and J by 0 bases, with 5 bases between. Germline V CDR1 and CDR2: GTSNPN, SVGIG (reference sequence). Here the CDR3 DNA reads TGTGCCTGGAGTGTGCAGTCTAACTATGGCTACACCTTC. Its translation: CAWSVQSNYGYTF.

V gene TRBV2 combines with J gene TRBJ1-1; D perhaps matches TRBD1 (6 bases). CDR3 size: 12 residues. Looked up from germline, CDR1 is SNHLY and CDR2 is FYNNEI. Trimming shortened V by 6 bases and J by 8 bases, and 13 bases separated the two germline ends. CDR3 loop: CASRGDTMEAFF. CDR3 sequence (DNA): TGTGCCAGCAGGGGGGACACCATGGAAGCTTTCTTT. Complete variable domain (other parts from reference TRBV2 and TRBJ1-1): EPEVTQTPSHQVTQMGQEVILRCVPISNHLYFYWYRQILGQKVEFLVSFYNNEISEKSEIFDDQFSVERPDGSNFTLKIRSTKLEDSAMYFCASRGDTMEAFFGQGTRLTVV.

V usage is TRBV7-2 and J usage is TRBJ1-2, with a tentative D call TRBD1 (6 bases). Germline assignment: CDR1 SGHTA and CDR2 FQGNSA. The CDR3 is made up of 17 amino acids. V lost 5 bases and J 0 bases, leaving 19 bases between the germline ends. In DNA form, the CDR3 reads TGTGCCAGCAGCCCATACGAGGGACATCGAGCTAACTATGGCTACACCTTC. This encodes CASSPYEGHRANYGYTF.